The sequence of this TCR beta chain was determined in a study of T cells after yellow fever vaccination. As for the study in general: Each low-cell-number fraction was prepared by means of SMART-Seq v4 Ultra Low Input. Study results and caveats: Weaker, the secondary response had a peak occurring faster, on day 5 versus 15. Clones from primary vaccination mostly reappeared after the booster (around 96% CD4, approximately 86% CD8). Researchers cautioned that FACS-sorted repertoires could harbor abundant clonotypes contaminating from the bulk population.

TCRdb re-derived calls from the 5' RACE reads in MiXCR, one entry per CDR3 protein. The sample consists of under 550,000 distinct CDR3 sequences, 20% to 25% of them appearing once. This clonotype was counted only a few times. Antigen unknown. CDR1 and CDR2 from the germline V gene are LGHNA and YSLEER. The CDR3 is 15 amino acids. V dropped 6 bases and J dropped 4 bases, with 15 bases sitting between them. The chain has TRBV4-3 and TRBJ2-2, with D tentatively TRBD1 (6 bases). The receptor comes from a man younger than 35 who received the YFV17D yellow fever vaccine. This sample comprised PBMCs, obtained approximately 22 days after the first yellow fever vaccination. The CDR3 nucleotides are TGCGCCAGCAGTGACAGGTGGGCGAGCACCGGGGAGCTGTTTTTT. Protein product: CASSDRWASTGELFF.